A selection of T cell receptor beta chains follows, all from one sample in a study of blood T cell repertoires in COVID-19. Profiled with immunoSEQ multiplex PCR; TCRdb holds only in-frame clones, not every one. Among roughly 250,000 clones listed, roughly 88% were seen once. The sample comprised PBMCs or T cells enriched from blood (not recorded which). The receptors originated from a woman aged 40-49 years who had been exposed to COVID-19. CDR3s include the opening cysteine and the closing phenylalanine or tryptophan. A D gene is named only where the DNA matches it firmly. Expanded clones get a size class; other rows say once, few or many, or leave the size out.

CDR3: CASNDYGGANEQFF; DNA: TGTGCCAGCAACGACTATGGGGGGGCCAATGAGCAGTTCTTC; length: 14; V: TRBV9; J: TRBJ2-1; D: NA; size: NA
CDR3: CAISGLGATGELFF; DNA: TGTGCCATCAGTGGGCTTGGAGCCACCGGGGAGCTGTTTTTT; length: 14; V: TRBV10-3; J: TRBJ2-2; D: NA; size: NA
CDR3: CASSLTFSGGAGAYEQYF; DNA: TGTGCCAGCAGCCTAACCTTTTCAGGGGGCGCTGGTGCCTACGAGCAGTACTTC; length: 18; V: TRBV6-2/TRBV6-3; J: TRBJ2-7; D: TRBD1; size: NA
CDR3: CASSQNQGLDTEAFF; DNA: TGTGCCAGCTCACAAAATCAGGGGTTGGACACTGAAGCTTTCTTT; length: 15; V: TRBV18; J: TRBJ1-1; D: NA; size: NA
CDR3: CASSLFPRDGYTF; DNA: TGTGCCAGCAGCTTGTTTCCGAGGGATGGCTACACCTTC; length: 13; V: TRBV5-6; J: TRBJ1-2; D: NA; size: NA
CDR3: CATSRDLTASGNTIYF; DNA: TGTGCCACCAGCAGAGATCTTACAGCTTCTGGAAACACCATATATTTT; length: 16; V: TRBV15; J: TRBJ1-3; D: NA; size: once
CDR3: CASRGLSQGSGNTIYF; DNA: TGTGCCAGCAGGGGCCTGAGCCAGGGGTCTGGAAACACCATATATTTT; length: 16; V: TRBV7-9; J: TRBJ1-3; D: NA; size: few
CDR3: CASSGGGSSTDTQYF; DNA: TGTGCCAGCTCCGGGGGAGGATCTAGCACAGATACGCAGTATTTT; length: 15; V: TRBV7-3; J: TRBJ2-3; D: NA; size: NA
CDR3: CASSLRDYEQYF; DNA: TGTGCCAGCAGCTTGCGAGACTACGAGCAGTACTTC; length: 12; V: TRBV7-9; J: TRBJ2-7; D: NA; size: NA
CDR3: CASSHPSLRARVNTIYF; DNA: TGCGCCAGCAGCCATCCGAGCCTGAGGGCCAGAGTAAACACCATATATTTT; length: 17; V: TRBV4-1; J: TRBJ1-3; D: NA; size: NA
CDR3: CASSSQKKLSSYNSPLHF; DNA: TGTGCCAGCTCATCACAGAAGAAATTGAGCTCCTATAATTCACCCCTCCACTTT; length: 18; V: TRBV18; J: TRBJ1-6; D: NA; size: few
CDR3: CASSRDLTRGETQYF; DNA: TGTGCCAGCAGTCGGGACTTAACTAGAGGGGAGACCCAGTACTTC; length: 15; V: TRBV7-6; J: TRBJ2-5; D: NA; size: once
CDR3: CASSPQTNSPLHF; DNA: TGTGCCAGCTCACCACAGACAAACTCACCCCTCCACTTT; length: 13; V: TRBV18; J: TRBJ1-6; D: NA; size: NA
CDR3: CASNRAGLTGELFF; DNA: TGTGCCAGTAACCGGGCAGGGCTCACCGGGGAGCTGTTTTTT; length: 14; V: TRBV19; J: TRBJ2-2; D: NA; size: NA
CDR3: CASSQDRITTGEQYF; DNA: TGTGCCAGCAGCCAGGACAGGATTACTACGGGCGAGCAGTACTTC; length: 15; V: TRBV6-5; J: TRBJ2-7; D: TRBD1; size: NA
CDR3: CASSSTGTGVHEQFF; DNA: TGTGCCAGCAGCTCCACCGGGACAGGGGTTCATGAGCAGTTCTTC; length: 15; V: TRBV7-3; J: TRBJ2-1; D: TRBD1; size: NA
CDR3: CASSLRPGTGREKLFF; DNA: TGTGCCAGCAGCCTCCGTCCCGGGACAGGACGAGAAAAACTGTTTTTT; length: 16; V: TRBV3-1/TRBV3-2; J: TRBJ1-4; D: TRBD1; size: few
CDR3: CASRGDRDPGNTIYF; DNA: TGTGCCAGCAGAGGGGACAGGGATCCAGGAAACACCATATATTTT; length: 15; V: TRBV2; J: TRBJ1-3; D: TRBD1; size: NA
CDR3: CASSRGGLADSGANVLTF; DNA: TGTGCCAGTAGCAGGGGGGGACTAGCCGACTCTGGGGCCAACGTCCTGACTTTC; length: 18; V: TRBV19; J: TRBJ2-6; D: TRBD2; size: NA
CDR3: CASADTVDEKLFF; DNA: TGCGCCAGTGCAGACACGGTGGATGAAAAACTGTTTTTT; length: 13; V: TRBV5-1; J: TRBJ1-4; D: NA; size: NA
CDR3: CASSHADRGNQPQHF; DNA: TGCGCCAGCAGCCATGCCGACAGGGGGAATCAGCCCCAGCATTTT; length: 15; V: TRBV4-1; J: TRBJ1-5; D: TRBD1; size: NA
CDR3: CAWSYPGRREKLFF; DNA: TGTGCCTGGAGTTATCCGGGGAGGCGCGAAAAACTGTTTTTT; length: 14; V: TRBV30; J: TRBJ1-4; D: NA; size: NA
CDR3: CASSLTVGLAEKLFF; DNA: TGTGCCAGCAGTTTGACGGTGGGCCTAGCGGAAAAACTGTTTTTT; length: 15; V: TRBV28; J: TRBJ1-4; D: NA; size: once
CDR3: CASSSAGLAGGPGEFF; DNA: TGTGCCAGCAGCTCCGCGGGACTAGCGGGAGGGCCCGGGGAGTTCTTC; length: 16; V: TRBV11-3; J: TRBJ2-1; D: TRBD2; size: NA
CDR3: CAWSRDSGSNQPQHF; DNA: TGTGCCTGGAGTCGAGACAGCGGGAGCAATCAGCCCCAGCATTTT; length: 15; V: TRBV30; J: TRBJ1-5; D: NA; size: NA
CDR3: CASSLFIGGQLGGNTIYF; DNA: TGTGCCAGCAGCTTATTTATAGGAGGGCAGCTGGGTGGAAACACCATATATTTT; length: 18; V: TRBV7-2; J: TRBJ1-3; D: NA; size: NA
CDR3: CASSLSPVQSYEQYF; DNA: TGTGCCAGCAGCTTGTCCCCCGTTCAGTCCTACGAGCAGTACTTC; length: 15; V: TRBV5-6; J: TRBJ2-7; D: NA; size: NA
CDR3: CASSATGGYNEQFF; DNA: TGTGCCAGCAGCGCTACAGGGGGCTACAATGAGCAGTTCTTC; length: 14; V: TRBV9; J: TRBJ2-1; D: TRBD1; size: NA
CDR3: CASSLAGDSGTDTQYF; DNA: TGTGCCAGCAGCTTAGCCGGGGATTCAGGCACAGATACGCAGTATTTT; length: 16; V: TRBV9; J: TRBJ2-3; D: NA; size: NA
CDR3: CASSSRRGAGGRGNEQFF; DNA: TGTGCCAGCAGCTCCCGAAGGGGAGCGGGAGGAAGAGGGAATGAGCAGTTCTTC; length: 18; V: TRBV11-3; J: TRBJ2-1; D: TRBD2; size: NA
CDR3: CASSPPGQGRDNEQFF; DNA: TGTGCCAGCTCACCACCGGGACAGGGGCGGGACAATGAGCAGTTCTTC; length: 16; V: TRBV18; J: TRBJ2-1; D: TRBD1; size: NA
CDR3: CATPTRPGTGRRIGYTF; DNA: TGTGCCACCCCGACGCGACCCGGGACAGGGAGGCGTATAGGCTACACCTTC; length: 17; V: TRBV28; J: TRBJ1-2; D: TRBD1; size: NA
CDR3: CASSRRDRGRGTDTQYF; DNA: TGTGCCAGCAGCCGCCGGGACAGGGGGCGAGGGACAGATACGCAGTATTTT; length: 17; V: TRBV5-1; J: TRBJ2-3; D: TRBD1; size: NA
CDR3: CASRDPGTPDSYNSPLHF; DNA: TGCGCCAGCAGAGACCCCGGGACTCCTGACTCCTATAATTCACCCCTCCACTTT; length: 18; V: TRBV10-1; J: TRBJ1-6; D: NA; size: NA
CDR3: CASSRSLAGGYDTQYF; DNA: TGTGCCAGTAGTAGGTCCCTAGCGGGAGGGTACGATACGCAGTATTTT; length: 16; V: TRBV19; J: TRBJ2-3; D: TRBD2; size: NA
CDR3: CASSVNPGQDHYGYTF; DNA: TGTGCCAGCAGCGTAAATCCCGGACAGGATCACTATGGCTACACCTTC; length: 16; V: TRBV9; J: TRBJ1-2; D: TRBD1; size: NA
CDR3: CASSRKEQPENTEAFF; DNA: TGTGCCAGCAGCCGCAAGGAACAGCCCGAGAACACTGAAGCTTTCTTT; length: 16; V: TRBV14; J: TRBJ1-1; D: NA; size: NA
CDR3: CASSLAQTVQETQYF; DNA: TGTGCCAGCAGCTTAGCACAGACAGTTCAAGAGACCCAGTACTTC; length: 15; V: TRBV11-2; J: TRBJ2-5; D: NA; size: NA
CDR3: CASRFLYSMNTEAFF; DNA: TGTGCCAGCCGCTTTCTCTACAGCATGAACACTGAAGCTTTCTTT; length: 15; V: TRBV3-1/TRBV3-2; J: TRBJ1-1; D: NA; size: NA
CDR3: CANSFQIINNRIEAFF; DNA: TGTGCCAACAGTTTCCAAATAATAAATAACAGGATAGAAGCTTTCTTT; length: 16; V: TRBV28; J: TRBJ1-1; D: NA; size: NA
CDR3: CASSSPTGANYGYTF; DNA: TGTGCCAGCAGCAGCCCGACAGGGGCTAACTATGGCTACACCTTC; length: 15; V: TRBV6-5; J: TRBJ1-2; D: TRBD1; size: once
CDR3: CASSSHAGGSPGELFF; DNA: TGTGCCAGCAGCTCACATGCCGGGGGTTCCCCCGGGGAGCTGTTTTTT; length: 16; V: TRBV7-9; J: TRBJ2-2; D: NA; size: once
CDR3: CASSDRTAGNTIYF; DNA: TGTGCCAGCAGCGACAGGACGGCTGGAAACACCATATATTTT; length: 14; V: TRBV7-2; J: TRBJ1-3; D: NA; size: NA
CDR3: CASTTGGGGYTF; DNA: TGTGCCAGCACCACAGGGGGCGGAGGCTACACCTTC; length: 12; V: TRBV11-3; J: TRBJ1-2; D: TRBD1; size: NA
CDR3: CASSLETTGAQFF; DNA: TGTGCCAGCAGCTTAGAGACTACCGGAGCCCAGTTCTTC; length: 13; V: TRBV7-3; J: TRBJ2-1; D: NA; size: NA
CDR3: CSVEAGGSYEQYF; DNA: TGCAGCGTTGAAGCGGGGGGCTCCTACGAGCAGTACTTC; length: 13; V: TRBV29-1; J: TRBJ2-7; D: TRBD2; size: NA
CDR3: CASSPGTVDTGELFF; DNA: TGTGCCAGCTCACCCGGGACAGTGGACACCGGGGAGCTGTTTTTT; length: 15; V: TRBV18; J: TRBJ2-2; D: TRBD1; size: NA
CDR3: CASSQPDRREAQYF; DNA: TGCGCCAGCAGCCAACCAGACCGTAGGGAGGCCCAGTACTTC; length: 14; V: TRBV4-3; J: TRBJ2-5; D: NA; size: NA
CDR3: CASSFITTVMNTEAFF; DNA: TGCGCCAGCAGCTTCATCACAACAGTGATGAACACTGAAGCTTTCTTT; length: 16; V: TRBV5-1; J: TRBJ1-1; D: NA; size: once
CDR3: CASSPGDRLTSPLHF; DNA: TGTGCCAGCAGTCCTGGGGACAGGCTTACTTCACCCCTCCACTTT; length: 15; V: TRBV27; J: TRBJ1-6; D: TRBD1; size: NA
CDR3: CASSLLVTAVNYGYTF; DNA: TGTGCCAGCAGCTTATTAGTTACAGCCGTGAACTATGGCTACACCTTC; length: 16; V: TRBV7-9; J: TRBJ1-2; D: NA; size: few